The entry below gives a single TCR beta chain sequence along with its context. The protocol was immunoSEQ multiplex PCR, while the TCRdb copy is restricted to in-frame clones and leaves out a portion. The data contain a few hundred thousand clones, more than 75% of them seen just once; the ten biggest clones take up 3%. The data are from a study of blood T cell repertoires in COVID-19. Deletions cut 2 bases from V and 4 bases from J, with 23 bases between. CDR1 and CDR2 (germline): GTSNPN, SVGIG (reference sequence). The CDR3 has 18 residues. This sequence joins TRBV30 and TRBJ1-4; the D is unclear. The clonotype originates from a woman in her twenties or thirties who had recovered from COVID-19. Sequenced input: PBMCs or T cells enriched from blood (not recorded which). CDR3 DNA: TGTGCCTGGAGTCCGTACTTCCGGACGGATGGGAGTAATGAAAAACTGTTTTTT. It is translated as CAWSPYFRTDGSNEKLFF.